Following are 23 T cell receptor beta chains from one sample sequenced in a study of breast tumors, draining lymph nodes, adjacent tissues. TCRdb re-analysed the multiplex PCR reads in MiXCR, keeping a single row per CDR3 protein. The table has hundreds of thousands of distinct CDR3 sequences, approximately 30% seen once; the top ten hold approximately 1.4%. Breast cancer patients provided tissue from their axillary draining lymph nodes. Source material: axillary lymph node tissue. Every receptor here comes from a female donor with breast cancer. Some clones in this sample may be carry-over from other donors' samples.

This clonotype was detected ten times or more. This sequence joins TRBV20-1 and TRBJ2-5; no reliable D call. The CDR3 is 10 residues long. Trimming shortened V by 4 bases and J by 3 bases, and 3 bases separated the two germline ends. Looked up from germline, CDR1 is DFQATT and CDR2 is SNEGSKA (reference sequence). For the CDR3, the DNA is TGCAGTGCTATGGAAGAGACCCAGTACTTC. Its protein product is CSAMEETQYF.

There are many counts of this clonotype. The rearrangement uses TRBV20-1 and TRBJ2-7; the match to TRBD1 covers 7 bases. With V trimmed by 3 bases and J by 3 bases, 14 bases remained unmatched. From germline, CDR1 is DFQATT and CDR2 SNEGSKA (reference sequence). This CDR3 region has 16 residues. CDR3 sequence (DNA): TGCAGTGCTAGCTCAGACCAGGGGGAACTCTACTACGAGCAGTACTTC. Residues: CSASSDQGELYYEQYF.

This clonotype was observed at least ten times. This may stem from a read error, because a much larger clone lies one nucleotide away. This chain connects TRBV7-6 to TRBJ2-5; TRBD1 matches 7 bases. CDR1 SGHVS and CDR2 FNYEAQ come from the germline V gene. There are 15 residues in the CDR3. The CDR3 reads CASSLAGGGRETQHF. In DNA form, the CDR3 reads TGTGCCAGCAGCTTAGCAGGGGGCGGGCGAGAGACCCAGCACTTC.

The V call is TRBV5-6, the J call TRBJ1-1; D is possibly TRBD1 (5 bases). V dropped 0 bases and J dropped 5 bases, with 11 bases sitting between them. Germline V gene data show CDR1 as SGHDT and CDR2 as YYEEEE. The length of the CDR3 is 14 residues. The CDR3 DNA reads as TGTGCCAGCAGCTTGGCAGGGTTGGGGACTGAAGCTTTCTTT. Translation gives CASSLAGLGTEAFF. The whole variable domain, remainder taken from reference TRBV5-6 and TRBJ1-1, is DAGVTQSPTHLIKTRGQQVTLRCSPKSGHDTVSWYQQALGQGPQFIFQYYEEEERQRGNFPDRFSGHQFPNYSSELNVNALLLGDSALYLCASSLAGLGTEAFFGQGTRLTVV.

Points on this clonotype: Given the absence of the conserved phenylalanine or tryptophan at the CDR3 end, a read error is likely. In DNA form, the CDR3 reads TGCAGTGCTAGAGTCCCCTACGAGCAGTATGTT. This translates into CSARVPYEQYV. The V gene is TRBV20-1, the J gene TRBJ2-3; D remains ambiguous. Per germline, CDR1 DFQATT and CDR2 SNEGSKA (reference sequence). The germline V and J ends were trimmed by 1 base and 11 bases, with 10 bases remaining between them. The CDR3 contains 11 residues.

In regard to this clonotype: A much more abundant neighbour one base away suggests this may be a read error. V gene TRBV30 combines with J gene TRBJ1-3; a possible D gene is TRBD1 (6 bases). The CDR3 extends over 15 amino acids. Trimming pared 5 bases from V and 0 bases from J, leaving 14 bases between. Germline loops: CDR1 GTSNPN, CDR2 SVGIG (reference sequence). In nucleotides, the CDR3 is TGTGCCTGGGGATACAACAGGGTCTCTGGAAACACCATATATTTT. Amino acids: CAWGYNRVSGNTIYF.

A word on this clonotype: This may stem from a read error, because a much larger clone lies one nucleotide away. The CDR3 nucleotides read TGTCCCAGCAGTTTCGGGGTGGATGAGCAGTTCTTC. Translated, it gives CPSSFGVDEQFF. The rearrangement uses TRBV12-3 or TRBV12-4 and TRBJ2-1; D may be TRBD2 (5 bases). This CDR3 spans 12 amino acids.

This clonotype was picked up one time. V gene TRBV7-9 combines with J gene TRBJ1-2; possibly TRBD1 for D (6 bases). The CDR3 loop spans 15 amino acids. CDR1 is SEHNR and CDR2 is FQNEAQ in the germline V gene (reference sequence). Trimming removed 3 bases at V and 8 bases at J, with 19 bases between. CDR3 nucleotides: TGTGCCAGCAGCTTCGAGGGGGGGGGCCGTGTAGGCTACACCTTC. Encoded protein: CASSFEGGGRVGYTF.

In nucleotides, the CDR3 is TGCAGCTTGGACAGGGAGAACTATGGCTACACCTTC. Protein: CSLDRENYGYTF. The chain links TRBV29-1 to TRBJ1-2, with 8 bases fitting TRBD1. The V gene's germline CDR1 is SQVTM and CDR2 ANQGSEA. The CDR3 covers 12 residues. Germline trimming cut 8 bases from V and 2 bases from J; bases unmatched to any gene: 4.

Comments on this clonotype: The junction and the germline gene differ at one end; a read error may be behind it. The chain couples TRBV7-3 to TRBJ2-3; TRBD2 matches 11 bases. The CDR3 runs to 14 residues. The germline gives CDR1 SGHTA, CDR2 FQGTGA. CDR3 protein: CASNLAGGTDTQYF. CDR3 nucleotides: TGCGCCAGCAACCTAGCGGGAGGAACAGATACGCAGTATTTT.

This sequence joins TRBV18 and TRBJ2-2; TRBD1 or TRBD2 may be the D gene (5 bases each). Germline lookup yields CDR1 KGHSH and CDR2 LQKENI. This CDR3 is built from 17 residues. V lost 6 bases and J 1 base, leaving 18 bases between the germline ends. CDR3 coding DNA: TGTGCCAGCTCCCGAACCACGTTGGGACGGAACACCGGGGAGCTGTTTTTT. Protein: CASSRTTLGRNTGELFF. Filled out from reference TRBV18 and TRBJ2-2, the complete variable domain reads NAGVMQNPRHLVRRRGQEARLRCSPMKGHSHVYWYRQLPEEGLKFMVYLQKENIIDESGMPKERFSAEFPKEGPSILRIQQVVRGDSAAYFCASSRTTLGRNTGELFFGEGSRLTVL.

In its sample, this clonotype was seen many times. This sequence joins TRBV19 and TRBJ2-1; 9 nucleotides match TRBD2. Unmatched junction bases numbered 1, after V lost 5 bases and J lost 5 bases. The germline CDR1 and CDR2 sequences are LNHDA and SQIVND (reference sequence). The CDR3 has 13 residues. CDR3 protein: CASSLAGHNEQFF. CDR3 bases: TGTGCCAGTAGTCTAGCGGGGCACAATGAGCAGTTCTTC.

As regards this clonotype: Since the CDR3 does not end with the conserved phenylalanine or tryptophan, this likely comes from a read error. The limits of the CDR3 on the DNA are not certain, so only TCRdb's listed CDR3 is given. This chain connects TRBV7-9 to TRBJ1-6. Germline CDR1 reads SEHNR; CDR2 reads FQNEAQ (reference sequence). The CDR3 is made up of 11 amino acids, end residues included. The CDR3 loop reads CASSLVRGVTS.

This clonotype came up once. Written as DNA, the CDR3 is TGTGCCAGCAGCTTAGACAGCACTGGGGCCAACGTCCACTTT. Its translation is CASSLDSTGANVHF. The V gene is TRBV7-2, the J gene TRBJ1-6, with TRBD1 as a possible D gene (5 bases). The V end lost 1 base, the J end lost 17 bases, and 18 bases lay between the germline ends. CDR3 length: 14 residues. CDR1 is SGHTA, CDR2 FQGNSA, per germline. The complete variable domain, with remaining parts taken from reference TRBV7-2 and TRBJ1-6, reads GAGVSQSPSNKVTEKGKDVELRCDPISGHTALYWYRQSLGQGLEFLIYFQGNSAPDKSGLPSDRFSAERTGGSVSTLTIQRTQQEDSAVYLCASSLDSTGANVHFGNGTRLTVT.

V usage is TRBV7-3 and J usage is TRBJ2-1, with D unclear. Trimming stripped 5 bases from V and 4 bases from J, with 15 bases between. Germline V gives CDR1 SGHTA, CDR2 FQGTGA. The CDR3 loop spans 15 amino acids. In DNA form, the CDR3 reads TGTGCCAGCAGCCGACTTGGTGCGGTTTACAATGAGCAGTTCTTC. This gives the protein CASSRLGAVYNEQFF.

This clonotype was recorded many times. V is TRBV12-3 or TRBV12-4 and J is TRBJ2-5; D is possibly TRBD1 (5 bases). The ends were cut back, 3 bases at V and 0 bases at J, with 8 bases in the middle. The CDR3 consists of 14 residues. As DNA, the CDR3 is TGTGCCAGCAGTTTTCGACAGAACCAAGAGACCCAGTACTTC. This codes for CASSFRQNQETQYF.

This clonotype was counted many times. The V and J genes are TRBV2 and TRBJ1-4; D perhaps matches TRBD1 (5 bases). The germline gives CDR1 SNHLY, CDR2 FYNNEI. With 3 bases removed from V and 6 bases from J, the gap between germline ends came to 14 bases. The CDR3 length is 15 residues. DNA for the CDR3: TGTGCCAGCAGTGATAAAGGGAGGGGATATGAAAAACTGTTTTTT. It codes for CASSDKGRGYEKLFF.

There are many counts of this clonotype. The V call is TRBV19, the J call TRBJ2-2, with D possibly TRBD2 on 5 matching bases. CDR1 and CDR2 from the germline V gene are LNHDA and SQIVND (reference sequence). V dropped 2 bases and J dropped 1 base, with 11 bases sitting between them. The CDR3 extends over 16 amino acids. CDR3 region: CASSIRLAVNTGELFF. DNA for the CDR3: TGTGCCAGTAGTATAAGGCTAGCAGTGAACACCGGGGAGCTGTTTTTT. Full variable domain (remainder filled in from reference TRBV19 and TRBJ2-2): DGGITQSPKYLFRKEGQNVTLSCEQNLNHDAMYWYRQDPGQGLRLIYYSQIVNDFQKGDIAEGYSVSREKKESFPLTVTSAQKNPTAFYLCASSIRLAVNTGELFFGEGSRLTVL.

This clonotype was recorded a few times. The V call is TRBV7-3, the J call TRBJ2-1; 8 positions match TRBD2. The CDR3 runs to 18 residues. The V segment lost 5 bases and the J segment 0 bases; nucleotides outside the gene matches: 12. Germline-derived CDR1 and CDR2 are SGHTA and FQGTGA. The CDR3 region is CASSHPGGVRGSYNEQFF. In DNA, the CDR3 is TGTGCCAGCAGCCACCCGGGGGGGGTTAGAGGCTCCTACAATGAGCAGTTCTTC.

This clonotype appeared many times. The CDR3 DNA is TGTGCCAGCAGCTCGGCGGGTATCTACGAGCAGTACTTC. Its translation: CASSSAGIYEQYF. The chain joins TRBV7-9 to TRBJ2-7; D perhaps matches TRBD2 (5 bases). CDR3 length equals 13 residues. Germline CDR1 reads SEHNR; CDR2 reads FQNEAQ (reference sequence). V lost 4 bases to trimming and J lost 3 bases, with 10 bases between them.

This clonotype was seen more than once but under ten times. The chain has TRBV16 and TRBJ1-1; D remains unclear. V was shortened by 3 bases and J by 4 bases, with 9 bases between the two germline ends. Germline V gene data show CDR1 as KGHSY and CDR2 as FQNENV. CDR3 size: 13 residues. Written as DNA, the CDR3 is TGTGCCAGCAGCCAGGGGTGGGGCACTGAAGCTTTCTTT. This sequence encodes CASSQGWGTEAFF.

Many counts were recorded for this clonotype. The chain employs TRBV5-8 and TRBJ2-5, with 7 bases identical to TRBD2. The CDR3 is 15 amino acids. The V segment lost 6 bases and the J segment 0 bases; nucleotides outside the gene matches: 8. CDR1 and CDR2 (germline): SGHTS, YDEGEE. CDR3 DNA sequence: TGTGCCAGCACCCCCTCGGGGGGTTACCAAGAGACCCAGTACTTC. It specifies CASTPSGGYQETQYF.

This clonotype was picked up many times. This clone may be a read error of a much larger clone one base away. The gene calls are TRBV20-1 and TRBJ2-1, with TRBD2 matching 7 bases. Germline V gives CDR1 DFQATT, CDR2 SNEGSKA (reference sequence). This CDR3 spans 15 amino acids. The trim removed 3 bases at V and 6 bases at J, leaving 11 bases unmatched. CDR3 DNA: TGCAGTGCTAGGGGGGGGGACCTCACTTCCAATGAGCAGTTCTTC. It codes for CSARGGDLTSNEQFF.